The entry below describes one T cell receptor beta chain. The assay was immunoSEQ multiplex PCR, and TCRdb's table has in-frame clones only and misses some. The sample gives 150,000 to 200,000 clones, 85% to 95% of which show up once; over 4.5% is in the top ten. These data belong to a study of T cell responses to AZD1222 COVID-19 vaccine. Looked up from germline, CDR1 is MNHEY and CDR2 is SVGAGI. Trimming shortened V by 6 bases and J by 6 bases, and 15 bases separated the two germline ends. This CDR3 is 14 amino acids long. Material: peripheral blood, obtained 28 days after the second AZD1222 dose. The V call is TRBV6-5, the J call TRBJ2-4, with D tentatively TRBD2 (6 bases). This receptor was obtained from an adult who received the AZD1222 COVID-19 vaccine. CDR3 residues: CASRSTSSRNIQYF. The DNA for the CDR3 is TGTGCCAGCAGGTCAACTAGCTCCCGAAACATTCAGTACTTC.